Sequencing of this T cell receptor (beta chain) was carried out in a study of T-cell reconstitution after alpha-beta-depleted transplantation in children. V was pared by 2 bases and J by 7 bases, with 9 bases between. This CDR3 is 13 amino acids long. Construction of the TCRbeta library involved unique molecular identifiers. Each CDR3 protein is one row after TCRdb ran MiXCR on the PCR reads. This table holds roughly 100,000 distinct CDR3 sequences, 7% to 10% found once. This clonotype was found many times. The gene calls are TRBV12-3 or TRBV12-4 and TRBJ2-4; D is uncertain. The starting material was PBMCs from the stem cell graft donor, obtained from the stem cell graft. The origin of this receptor is a human donor who donated a stem cell graft to a child with congenital amegakaryocytic thrombocytopenia. The DNA of the CDR3 is TGTGCCAGCAGTTTATGGCAGGTTAACATTCAGTACTTC. Translating gives CASSLWQVNIQYF.